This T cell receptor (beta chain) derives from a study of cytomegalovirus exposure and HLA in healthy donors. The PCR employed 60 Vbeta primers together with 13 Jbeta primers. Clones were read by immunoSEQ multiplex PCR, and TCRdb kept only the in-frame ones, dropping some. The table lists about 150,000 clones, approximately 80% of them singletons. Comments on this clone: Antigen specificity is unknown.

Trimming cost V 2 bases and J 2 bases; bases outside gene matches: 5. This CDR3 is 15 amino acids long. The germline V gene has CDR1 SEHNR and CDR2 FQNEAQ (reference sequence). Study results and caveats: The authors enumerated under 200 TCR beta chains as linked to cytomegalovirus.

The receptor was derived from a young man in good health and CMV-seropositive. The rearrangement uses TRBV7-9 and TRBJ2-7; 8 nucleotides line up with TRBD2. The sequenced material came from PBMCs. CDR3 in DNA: TGTGCCAGCAGCTTAAGTAGCGGGGACACCTACGAGCAGTACTTC. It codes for CASSLSSGDTYEQYF.